This T cell receptor (beta chain) was identified during a study of blood T cells in healthy people across ages. Combining a sample-barcoded 5' primer with a J-beta primer mix, a second PCR ran for roughly 7 to 12 cycles. MiXCR, applied by TCRdb to the 5' RACE reads, yields one record per CDR3 protein. This sample has about 800,000 distinct CDR3 sequences, with around 50% found just once. This CDR3 has 14 amino acids. The V end was cut by 4 bases, the J end by 8 bases, with 16 bases between. CDR1 and CDR2 (germline): LGHNA, YSLEER. The chain recombines TRBV4-3 with TRBJ2-3; maybe TRBD1 (5 bases). The receptor was derived from an elderly man in good health. The sequenced material came from blood. The CDR3 DNA follows: TGCGCCAGCAGCCTAGGGCCTAGAAGGGGTACGCAGTATTTT. As protein: CASSLGPRRGTQYF.